A single sample gave rise to the 21 T cell receptor beta chains below, sequenced in a study of post-analysis software for immune sequencing data. General study findings and limits: Patients used about 5 TRBV segments, including TRBV5-6, TRBV5-1 and TRBV20-1, more often than controls.

Their target antigens are unknown. cDNA libraries of TCR beta carried unique molecular identifiers. TCRdb itself ran the PCR reads through MiXCR, one entry per CDR3 protein. The sample has 400,000 to 500,000 distinct CDR3 sequences, 39% seen once. The sample was blood. The receptor set was obtained from a girl aged 2-10 years with multiple sclerosis.

This chain uses TRBV6-5 with TRBJ1-6, with unresolved D. The length of the CDR3 is 14 residues. In germline, CDR1 is MNHEY, CDR2 SVGAGI. Trimming pared 9 bases from V and 1 base from J, leaving 10 bases between. This chain's CDR3 is CASRLGSYNSPLHF. The CDR3, as DNA: TGTGCCAGTAGACTTGGATCCTATAATTCACCCCTCCACTTT.

This clonotype was seen more than once but under ten times. The genes are TRBV7-9 and TRBJ1-2; 8 bases fit TRBD1. Germline V gene sequence: CDR1 SEHNR, CDR2 FQNEAQ (reference sequence). V trimming: 4 bases; J trimming: 4 bases; junction bases outside the gene matches: 8. This CDR3 contains 15 residues. The CDR3 sequence: CASSSWTGRRYGYTF. DNA of the CDR3: TGTGCCAGCAGCTCCTGGACAGGGAGACGCTATGGCTACACCTTC.

The chain uses TRBV20-1 and TRBJ1-2, with D possibly matching TRBD1 (6 bases). This CDR3 contains 13 residues. CDR1 and CDR2 from the germline V gene are DFQATT and SNEGSKA (reference sequence). V was clipped by 6 bases and J by 6 bases, with 17 bases between them. CDR3 in DNA: TGCAGTGCCTATCACGGGGGGGCTAATGGCTACACCTTC. Protein: CSAYHGGANGYTF.

To note about this clonotype: Germline and junction disagree at one end, which may indicate a read error. This sequence joins TRBV7-7 and TRBJ2-3; 10 bases agree with TRBD2. CDR3 length: 18 residues. Per the germline V gene, CDR1 is SSHAT and CDR2 is FNYEAQ (reference sequence). The CDR3 sequence is CASSPRASGRRGTDTQYF. The CDR3 DNA sequence: TGTGCTAGCAGCCCCCGGGCTAGCGGGAGAAGGGGCACAGATACGCAGTATTTT.

This rearrangement joins TRBV20-1 to TRBJ1-6, with D tentatively TRBD1 (6 bases). This CDR3 has 13 amino acids. Germline loops: CDR1 DFQATT, CDR2 SNEGSKA (reference sequence). V was cut by 5 bases and J by 5 bases, with 10 bases left in between. As DNA, the CDR3 is TGCAGTGCTGCAGGACAGAATAATTCACCCCTCCACTTT. It yields the protein CSAAGQNNSPLHF.

The genes are TRBV7-9 and TRBJ2-7; D is possibly TRBD2 (6 bases). There are 18 residues in the CDR3. CDR1 is SEHNR, CDR2 FQNEAQ, per germline (reference sequence). Trimming left V 3 bases short and J 1 base short, with 22 bases between. This CDR3 reads CASSFDSTKRRGSYEQYF. In nucleotides, the CDR3 is TGTGCCAGCAGCTTTGACAGTACCAAAAGGCGGGGTTCCTACGAGCAGTACTTC.

Of note for this clonotype: A read error may account for a junction end that differs from germline. This chain links TRBV6-1 with TRBJ2-5; perhaps D is TRBD1 or TRBD2 (5 bases each). Germline V gene lookup returns CDR1 MNHNS and CDR2 SASEGT. The CDR3 consists of 15 residues. CDR3 protein: CASSEGGWYQGTQYF. In DNA form, the CDR3 reads TGTGCCAGCAGTGAAGGGGGGTGGTACCAAGGGACCCAGTACTTC.

The CDR3 DNA follows: TGTGCCACCAGTGGGGGGGACAGGGCCACCTACGAGCAGTACTTC. It translates to CATSGGDRATYEQYF. This chain uses TRBV24-1 with TRBJ2-7; 9 bases line up with TRBD1. Germline V gene data show CDR1 as KGHDR and CDR2 as SFDVKD. V shed 5 bases and J 2 bases; nucleotides not matched to a gene: 6. There are 15 residues in the CDR3.

This clonotype has just a few counts. DNA for the CDR3: TGTGCCAGCAGTCCCACCCCGGGGACAGCAAGCACAGATACGCAGTATTTT. Encoded protein: CASSPTPGTASTDTQYF. This sequence joins TRBV12-3 or TRBV12-4 and TRBJ2-3, with 7 bases fitting TRBD1. V dropped 5 bases and J dropped 0; count of bases not matched to a gene: 11. The CDR3 covers 17 residues.

The V and J genes are TRBV29-1 and TRBJ2-3; D possibly corresponds to TRBD2 (6 bases). The ends were cut back, 4 bases at V and 0 bases at J, with 14 bases in the middle. The CDR3 loop spans 15 amino acids. Germline V gene lookup returns CDR1 SQVTM and CDR2 ANQGSEA. CDR3 in DNA: TGCAGCGTTGGTTCGGCGGGAACTAGCACAGATACGCAGTATTTT. Protein sequence: CSVGSAGTSTDTQYF.

The chain uses TRBV12-3 or TRBV12-4 and TRBJ2-7, with 7 bases that match TRBD1. The V segment lost 6 bases and the J segment 3 bases; nucleotides outside the gene matches: 8. CDR3 length: 14 residues. CDR3 bases: TGTGCCAGCAGCCAGGGACAGCTCCTCTACGAGCAGTACTTC. It encodes CASSQGQLLYEQYF.

The rearrangement joins TRBV30 to TRBJ1-2; D unclear. The CDR3 spans 13 residues. The germline gives CDR1 GTSNPN, CDR2 SVGIG (reference sequence). V lost 5 bases, J lost 5 bases, and 15 bases lay in between. The CDR3 DNA is TGTGCCTGGCAGAGTAGGGCCGATTATGGCTACACCTTC. This translates into CAWQSRADYGYTF.

The V and J genes are TRBV3-1 and TRBJ1-2; D uncertain. Germline V lookup: CDR1 LGHDT, CDR2 YNNKEL (reference sequence). The CDR3 runs 15 residues. Trimming left V 2 bases short and J 4 bases short, with 14 bases between. DNA for the CDR3: TGTGCCAGCAGCCAATATGGGGAACCTCTCTATGGCTACACCTTC. Protein sequence: CASSQYGEPLYGYTF.

The chain employs TRBV12-5 and TRBJ2-7; TRBD1 aligns across 9 bases. The CDR3 is made up of 16 amino acids. Germline trimming cut 1 base from V and 5 bases from J; bases unmatched to any gene: 9. Per the germline V gene, CDR1 is LGHNT and CDR2 is FRNRAP. The CDR3 loop reads CASGLAQGQGLHEQYF. CDR3 DNA: TGTGCTAGTGGTTTGGCCCAGGGACAGGGCCTCCACGAGCAGTACTTC.

V and J are TRBV7-3 and TRBJ2-1, with 7 bases aligning to TRBD1. The CDR3 is 16 residues long. Germline V gene sequence: CDR1 SGHTA, CDR2 FQGTGA. Unmatched junction bases numbered 4, after V lost 1 base and J lost 1 base. CDR3 nucleotides: TGTGCCAGCAGCTTAATGGCAGGGGGATCCTACAATGAGCAGTTCTTC. Protein product: CASSLMAGGSYNEQFF.

This rearrangement joins TRBV12-5 to TRBJ2-4; D could derive from TRBD1 or TRBD2 (5 bases each). The germline V gene encodes CDR1 LGHNT and CDR2 FRNRAP. This CDR3 is 13 amino acids long. CDR3 DNA: TGTGCGGACTTAGGGGCCGGCAAAAACATTCAGTACTTC. Amino acid sequence: CADLGAGKNIQYF.

This clonotype showed up just a few times. The gene calls are TRBV28 and TRBJ1-5, with a tentative D call TRBD1 (6 bases). Germline V CDR1 and CDR2: MDHEN, SYDVKM. V lost 6 bases and J 2 bases, leaving 14 bases between the germline ends. The CDR3 runs to 15 residues. CDR3 coding DNA: TGTGCCAGCAGCTTCGCCGACAGGCGCAATCAGCCCCAGCATTTT. It encodes CASSFADRRNQPQHF.

V and J are TRBV5-1 and TRBJ1-5; TRBD1 matches at 8 bases. Germline CDR1 and CDR2: SGHRS and YFSETQ. This CDR3 region has 15 residues. With 0 bases clipped from V and 3 bases from J, the junction kept 2 bases outside the gene matches. For the CDR3, the DNA is TGCGCCAGCAGCTTGGGGGACAGGCTCAATCAGCCCCAGCATTTT. This gives the protein CASSLGDRLNQPQHF.

This clonotype occurred a few times. The gene calls are TRBV5-5 and TRBJ2-2, with D possibly TRBD1 on 5 matching bases. Deletions cut 6 bases from V and 5 bases from J, with 17 bases between. This CDR3 comprises 15 residues. The germline V gene has CDR1 SGHKS and CDR2 YYEKEE (reference sequence). The CDR3 DNA follows: TGTGCCAGCATTCACGTCCAGGGTATTACCGGGGAGCTGTTTTTT. Protein: CASIHVQGITGELFF. Together with reference TRBV5-5 and TRBJ2-2, the CDR3 gives the full variable domain: DAGVTQSPTHLIKTRGQQVTLRCSPISGHKSVSWYQQVLGQGPQFIFQYYEKEERGRGNFPDRFSARQFPNYSSELNVNALLLGDSALYLCASIHVQGITGELFFGEGSRLTVL.

The chain is built from TRBV4-1 and TRBJ2-3; D ambiguous. Germline CDR1 and CDR2: MGHRA and YSYEKL. The CDR3 consists of 12 residues. Trimming took 2 bases from V and 4 from J, leaving 4 bases between them. CDR3 bases: TGCGCCAGCAGCCAAATGGCAGATACGCAGTATTTT. Its translation is CASSQMADTQYF.

This clonotype was counted only a few times. The gene calls are TRBV4-2 and TRBJ2-1; 9 nucleotides agree with TRBD2. There are 16 residues in the CDR3. Unmatched junction bases numbered 6, after V lost 0 bases and J lost 6 bases. Germline V gives CDR1 LGHNA, CDR2 YNFKEQ. The DNA of the CDR3 is TGTGCCAGCAGCCAAGATCCAGCGGGAGGTGGCAATGAGCAGTTCTTC. Translation gives CASSQDPAGGGNEQFF.